This T cell receptor beta chain was recovered during a study of T cells in tumors and immune-related adverse events. Trimming stripped 11 bases from V and 3 bases from J, with 17 bases between. CDR1 is LNHDA, CDR2 SQIVND, per germline (reference sequence). There are 13 residues in the CDR3. Profiling relied on immunoSEQ multiplex PCR, and the TCRdb table lists in-frame clones only, not all of them. The sample has around 10,000 clones, roughly 90% seen once. The clonotype was recovered from a female donor with metastatic renal cell carcinoma. The chain is built from TRBV19 and TRBJ2-7; possibly TRBD1 or TRBD2 for D (5 bases each). The specimen was lymph node tissue, collected from a patient treated with anti-PD-1 therapy. The CDR3: CAASSPGRYEQYF. The CDR3 region has the DNA TGTGCCGCCTCCAGCCCGGGGCGCTACGAGCAGTACTTC.